The 9 T cell receptor beta chains reported below all come from one sample, sequenced in a study of blood T cell repertoires in COVID-19. Method: immunoSEQ multiplex PCR; TCRdb's copy keeps in-frame clones and lacks some. The sample consists of over 200,000 clones, 83% of them appearing once. Sequenced material: peripheral blood. The receptors originated from an elderly man with acute or convalescent COVID-19.

This clone has a handful of counts. This sequence joins TRBV3-1 (or the pseudogene TRBV3-2) and TRBJ2-1; D call uncertain. The ends were cut back, 4 bases at V and 6 bases at J, with 10 bases in the middle. There are 13 residues in the CDR3. The germline V gene has CDR1 LGHDT and CDR2 YNNKEL (reference sequence). The CDR3 DNA reads TGTGCCAGCAGCCGCGTAGTTGTCAATGAGCAGTTCTTC. It codes for CASSRVVVNEQFF.

The chain employs TRBV20-1 and TRBJ2-1; perhaps TRBD2 as D (5 bases). This CDR3 spans 12 amino acids. Trimming took 3 bases from V and 6 from J, leaving 9 bases between them. Looked up from germline, CDR1 is DFQATT and CDR2 is SNEGSKA (reference sequence). CDR3 sequence reads: CSASREPNEQFF. The CDR3 DNA reads TGCAGTGCTAGTCGGGAACCCAATGAGCAGTTCTTC.

This clone appeared a few times. V gene TRBV18 combines with J gene TRBJ2-2; 7 nucleotides agree with TRBD1. The CDR3 is 17 residues long. The germline CDR1 and CDR2 sequences are KGHSH and LQKENI. The V segment lost 3 bases and the J segment 8 bases; nucleotides outside the gene matches: 15. The CDR3: CASSPYRGTGIAGELFF. CDR3 in DNA: TGTGCCAGCTCACCCTACAGGGGCACAGGAATAGCTGGGGAGCTGTTTTTT.

The chain joins TRBV6-5 to TRBJ1-3; D uncertain. Germline CDR1 reads MNHEY; CDR2 reads SVGAGI. V was shortened by 6 bases and J by 0 bases, with 12 bases between the two germline ends. There are 15 residues in the CDR3. CDR3 amino acids: CASSHPSPSGNTIYF. For the CDR3, the DNA is TGTGCCAGCAGCCACCCCAGTCCCTCTGGAAACACCATATATTTT.

The CDR3 loop is CASSVRDRGTGELFF. Here the CDR3 DNA reads TGCGCCAGCAGCGTGAGGGACAGAGGGACCGGGGAGCTGTTTTTT. V and J are TRBV5-1 and TRBJ2-2; TRBD1 agrees at 7 bases. V was clipped by 4 bases and J by 5 bases; unmatched bases: 8. Per the germline V gene, CDR1 is SGHRS and CDR2 is YFSETQ. The CDR3 has 15 residues.

A single count supports this clone. V and J are TRBV2 and TRBJ2-2; 7 nucleotides line up with TRBD2. Germline V gene sequence: CDR1 SNHLY, CDR2 FYNNEI. The CDR3 is made up of 16 amino acids. The ends lost 10 bases at V and 7 bases at J; junction bases unmatched: 18. The CDR3 here is CAIPRLPGGGGGELFF. CDR3 nucleotide sequence: TGTGCCATCCCGCGTCTGCCGGGGGGAGGAGGCGGGGAGCTGTTTTTT.

The V call is TRBV6-1, the J call TRBJ2-3, with TRBD1 matching 9 bases. Germline V CDR1 and CDR2: MNHNS, SASEGT. Unmatched junction bases numbered 11, after V lost 4 bases and J lost 6 bases. CDR3 length: 16 amino acids. CDR3 in amino acids: CASSARMGTGRDTQYF. The DNA for the CDR3 is TGTGCCAGCAGTGCGCGGATGGGGACAGGGCGGGATACGCAGTATTTT.

J is TRBJ1-5 and V is TRBV11-2; TRBD1 matches at 7 bases. This CDR3 is 14 amino acids long. CDR1 is SGHAT, CDR2 FQNNGV, per germline. V was pared by 0 bases and J by 7 bases, with 3 bases of the junction left unmatched. The CDR3 spells CASSLDRGSQPQHF. DNA for the CDR3: TGTGCCAGCAGCTTAGACAGGGGGTCACAGCCCCAGCATTTT. The full variable domain, in which reference TRBV11-2 and TRBJ1-5 provide the parts outside the CDR3, is EAGVAQSPRYKIIEKRQSVAFWCNPISGHATLYWYQQILGQGPKLLIQFQNNGVVDDSQLPKDRFSAERLKGVDSTLKIQPAKLEDSAVYLCASSLDRGSQPQHFGDGTRLSIL.

The chain employs TRBV18 and TRBJ1-5; no reliable D call. CDR1 is KGHSH, CDR2 LQKENI, per germline. V was pared by 3 bases and J by 1 base, with 13 bases between. This CDR3 has 16 residues. The CDR3 bases are TGTGCCAGCTCACCGGCTATCGAGGCAAGCAATCAGCCCCAGCATTTT. Translated, it gives CASSPAIEASNQPQHF.